This passage covers 16 T cell receptor beta chains from one sample sequenced in a study of CD8+CD57+ T cells in acquired aplastic anemia. It was genomic DNA that served as the template for profiling TCR beta VDJ and CDR3. TCRdb re-analysed the reads in MiXCR, keeping a single row per CDR3 protein. The sample lists 400,000 to 450,000 distinct CDR3 sequences; approximately 70% were seen once. Sequencing was performed on sorted CD4+, CD8+, or CD8+CD57+ T cells (not recorded which) from PBMCs. These receptors were taken from a human donor in good health, serving as a control.

The V gene is TRBV4-2, the J gene TRBJ1-1; D is unresolved. Germline CDR1 and CDR2: LGHNA and YNFKEQ. The V end was cut by 3 bases, the J end by 5 bases, with 13 bases between. This CDR3 is built from 14 residues. The CDR3 sequence is CASSQDRQRTEAFF. The DNA of the CDR3 is TGTGCCAGCAGCCAGGACCGCCAGAGGACTGAAGCTTTCTTT.

This clonotype came up many times. This chain links TRBV20-1 with TRBJ2-5, with D possibly being TRBD2 (7 bases). V dropped 4 bases and J dropped 5 bases, with 14 bases sitting between them. CDR1 is DFQATT, CDR2 SNEGSKA, per germline (reference sequence). CDR3 length: 13 amino acids. CDR3 region: CSAKKQGGETQYF. The CDR3 DNA follows: TGCAGTGCTAAGAAACAGGGAGGGGAGACCCAGTACTTC.

In this sample, this clonotype turned up many times. This sequence joins TRBV4-2 and TRBJ2-6; TRBD1 might be the D (5 bases). This CDR3 comprises 18 residues. Trimming stripped 5 bases from V and 1 base from J, with 18 bases between. Germline lookup yields CDR1 LGHNA and CDR2 YNFKEQ. The CDR3 loop is CASSRSQGEMSGANVLTF. DNA of the CDR3: TGTGCCAGCAGCAGATCACAAGGGGAAATGTCTGGGGCCAACGTCCTGACTTTC.

V is TRBV7-2 and J is TRBJ2-7; 7 bases align to TRBD2. The CDR3 has 19 residues. V was pared by 2 bases and J by 3 bases, with 19 bases of the junction left unmatched. Germline CDR1 and CDR2: SGHTA and FQGNSA. The CDR3: CASSLNPAIEAGESYEQYF. DNA of the CDR3: TGTGCCAGCAGCTTAAACCCCGCCATAGAGGCGGGGGAGAGCTACGAGCAGTACTTC.

This clonotype has only a few counts. This chain connects TRBV18 to TRBJ1-2, with D tentatively TRBD1 (6 bases). Trimming removed 3 bases from V and 8 bases from J, with 10 bases in between. This CDR3 spans 12 amino acids. The V gene's germline CDR1 is KGHSH and CDR2 LQKENI. Written as DNA, the CDR3 is TGTGCCAGCTCACCCGAGGGGGGCGGCTACACCTTC. It encodes CASSPEGGGYTF.

V is TRBV6-5 and J is TRBJ1-1; D unclear. The V end lost 6 bases, the J end lost 0 bases, and 8 bases lay between the germline ends. Looked up from germline, CDR1 is MNHEY and CDR2 is SVGAGI. The CDR3 length is 13 residues. The CDR3 region is CASRKGMNTEAFF. The DNA of the CDR3 is TGTGCCAGCAGGAAGGGAATGAACACTGAAGCTTTCTTT.

The V gene is TRBV20-1, the J gene TRBJ1-6; D not certain. Germline CDR1 and CDR2: DFQATT and SNEGSKA (reference sequence). This CDR3 is built from 13 residues. Trimming took off 4 bases at V and 9 bases at J, with 13 bases between the two ends. CDR3 sequence: CSATPDIGSPLHF. CDR3 DNA: TGCAGTGCTACCCCCGACATTGGTTCACCCCTCCACTTT.

Comment on this clonotype: A single base separates this from a much larger clone, so it may be a read error. Likely a read error: the CDR3 ends without its conserved phenylalanine or tryptophan. The chain has TRBV12-5 and TRBJ2-7; tentatively, D is TRBD1 (7 bases). Germline V gene data show CDR1 as LGHNT and CDR2 as FRNRAP. The V end lost 2 bases, the J end lost 2 bases, and 19 bases lay between the germline ends. There are 17 residues in the CDR3. The CDR3 loop reads CASGLPPGGGRTYEQYS. In DNA form, the CDR3 reads TGTGCTAGTGGTTTGCCCCCTGGAGGGGGCCGTACCTACGAGCAGTACTCC.

The CDR3 is CASSLDRSGELFF. The DNA for the CDR3 is TGTGCCAGCAGCTTAGACAGGTCCGGGGAGCTGTTTTTT. The chain couples TRBV7-8 to TRBJ2-2; maybe TRBD1 (5 bases). Germline V gene data show CDR1 as SGHVS and CDR2 as FQNEAQ. The CDR3 extends over 13 amino acids. The V gene lost 1 base and the J gene lost 6 bases, with 6 bases spanning the gap.

This clonotype was observed many times. V gene TRBV9 combines with J gene TRBJ2-1; 8 bases are shared with TRBD2. This CDR3 contains 17 residues. Germline assignment: CDR1 SGDLS and CDR2 YYNGEE. V dropped 3 bases and J dropped 5; count of bases not matched to a gene: 13. CDR3 bases: TGTGCCAGCAGCGAGATGCCGGGGGGGCCGCCGAACAATGAGCAGTTCTTC. It encodes CASSEMPGGPPNNEQFF. The full variable domain, its missing parts supplied by reference TRBV9 and TRBJ2-1, is DSGVTQTPKHLITATGQRVTLRCSPRSGDLSVYWYQQSLDQGLQFLIQYYNGEERAKGNILERFSAQQFPDLHSELNLSSLELGDSALYFCASSEMPGGPPNNEQFFGPGTRLTVL.

The rearrangement links TRBV7-3 to TRBJ2-7, with D possibly TRBD1 on 6 matching bases. The J call may be mistaken, given a closer DNA end match to TRBJ1-2. Germline CDR1 and CDR2: SGHTA and FQGTGA. This CDR3 contains 14 residues. The CDR3 DNA sequence: TGTGCCAGCAGTATAGTGAGGGGGACCTATGGCTACACCTTC. Translation gives CASSIVRGTYGYTF.

The rearrangement uses TRBV15 and TRBJ1-1; 7 nucleotides align to TRBD1. The CDR3 totals 15 residues. Germline values: CDR1 LNHNV, CDR2 YYDKDF (reference sequence). The CDR3 DNA reads as TGTGTCACTAGCAGGGGGGGCAGGCCGGACACTGAAGCTTTCTTT. Protein: CVTSRGGRPDTEAFF.

CDR3 coding DNA: TGTGCCTGGAGTATACGGGGGGCCGGAGATACGCGGGAGCTGTTTTTT. Amino acids: CAWSIRGAGDTRELFF. The chain carries TRBV30 and TRBJ2-2; possible D gene TRBD2, 7 bases. V was trimmed by 2 bases and J by 9 bases, leaving 22 bases between them. Germline assignment: CDR1 GTSNPN and CDR2 SVGIG (reference sequence). The CDR3 contains 16 residues.

A few counts support this clonotype. A read error may produce the germline difference seen at one junction end. This CDR3 is CASSLGAEETQYF. The CDR3 region has the DNA TGTGCCAGCAGCTTAGGAGCGGAAGAGACCCAGTACTTC. The chain joins TRBV12-3 or TRBV12-4 to TRBJ2-5, with D maybe TRBD2 (5 bases). The CDR3 totals 13 residues.

This clonotype has a handful of counts. The rearrangement uses TRBV20-1 and TRBJ2-7, with 7 bases fitting TRBD2. The germline CDR1 and CDR2 sequences are DFQATT and SNEGSKA (reference sequence). CDR3 size: 13 residues. V dropped 7 bases and J dropped 2; count of bases not matched to a gene: 8. Here the CDR3 DNA reads TGCAGTGGTACGGCGGGGGAGCCCTACGAGCAGTACTTC. As protein: CSGTAGEPYEQYF.

The V gene is TRBV20-1, the J gene TRBJ2-7; a weak D match, TRBD2 (5 bases). The CDR3 runs to 15 residues. CDR1 DFQATT and CDR2 SNEGSKA come from the germline V gene (reference sequence). V lost 0 bases, J lost 7 bases, and 19 bases lay in between. DNA of the CDR3: TGCAGTGCTAGAGATCTGAGGCGGGTCAACTATGAGCAGTACTTC. Translated, it gives CSARDLRRVNYEQYF.